This T cell receptor beta chain was obtained from a study of tumor and adjacent non-tumor tissue in lung cancer. Across the whole study: Patients were aged roughly 31 to 76, roughly nine men and 4 to 6 women, stage I to III. Study-wide results and limits: Tumor TCR diversity, when higher, was linked to shorter survival. Tumor repertoires had a smaller top 100 clone share than normal lung. Significantly higher TCR diversity was found in tumor than normal lung.

The V end was cut by 3 bases, the J end by 2 bases, with 9 bases between. The germline V gene encodes CDR1 DFQATT and CDR2 SNEGSKA (reference sequence). The CDR3 consists of 13 residues. Many counts were recorded for this clonotype. Its antigen is still unknown. RNA was extracted from bulk tissue without any cell sorting. TCRbeta libraries were built with three rounds of nested PCR, modified from ARM-PCR. In TCRdb, the multiplex PCR reads were re-called with MiXCR into one record per CDR3 protein. Here the sample spans about 200,000 distinct CDR3 sequences, about 76% being singletons. Sequenced: lung tumor tissue. This chain connects TRBV20-1 to TRBJ2-3, with D unresolved. The origin of this receptor is a man between 60 and 75 years old with non-small cell lung cancer. CDR3 sequence reads: CSASRRLTDTQYF. DNA of the CDR3: TGCAGTGCTAGTAGGCGACTCACAGATACGCAGTATTTT.